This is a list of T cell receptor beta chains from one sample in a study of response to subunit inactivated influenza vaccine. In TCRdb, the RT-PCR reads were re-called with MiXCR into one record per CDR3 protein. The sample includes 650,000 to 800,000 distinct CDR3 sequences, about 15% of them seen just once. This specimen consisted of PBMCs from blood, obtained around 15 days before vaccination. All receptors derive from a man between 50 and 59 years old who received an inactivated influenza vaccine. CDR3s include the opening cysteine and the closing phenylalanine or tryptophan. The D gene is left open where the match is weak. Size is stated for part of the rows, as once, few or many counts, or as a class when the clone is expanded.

CASSQDPQRGVTDTQYF	TGCGCCAGCAGCCAAGATCCCCAGCGGGGGGTCACAGATACGCAGTATTTT	TRBJ2-3	few	TRBV4-1	TRBD2
CASSYDSLNTDTQYF	TGTGCCAGCAGTTACGACAGTTTAAACACAGATACGCAGTATTTT	TRBJ2-3	few	TRBV6-5	NA
CASSLVPSPEDEQFF	TGTGCCAGCAGCTTAGTCCCTAGCCCGGAAGATGAGCAGTTCTTC	TRBJ2-1	NA	TRBV7-2	NA
CASSYSVTGELFF	TGTGCCAGCAGTTACTCTGTAACGGGGGAGCTGTTTTTT	TRBJ2-2	NA	TRBV6-2/TRBV6-3	NA
CASSDRGGTDTQYF	TGTGCCAGCAGTGACAGGGGAGGTACAGATACGCAGTATTTT	TRBJ2-3	many	TRBV6-4	NA
CASSHPDRAFYGYTF	TGTGCCAGCAGTCACCCCGACAGGGCTTTCTATGGCTACACCTTC	TRBJ1-2	NA	TRBV9	TRBD1
CAITAGTAYNEQFF	TGTGCCATAACGGCCGGGACAGCCTACAATGAGCAGTTCTTC	TRBJ2-1	few	TRBV10-3	TRBD1
CSACRTGNTEAFF	TGCAGTGCTTGCAGGACAGGGAACACTGAAGCTTTCTTT	TRBJ1-1	NA	TRBV20-1	TRBD1
CSAQPRWGYGYTF	TGCAGTGCTCAGCCCCGGTGGGGCTATGGCTACACCTTC	TRBJ1-2	NA	TRBV20-1	NA
CASSSQRNTDTQYF	TGTGCCAGCAGTTCCCAGAGGAATACAGATACGCAGTATTTT	TRBJ2-3	NA	TRBV7-9	NA
CSVSGGWNQPQHF	TGCAGCGTATCAGGGGGCTGGAATCAGCCCCAGCATTTT	TRBJ1-5	NA	TRBV29-1	TRBD1
CASTPSEFNEQFF	TGTGCCAGCACTCCTTCTGAGTTCAATGAGCAGTTCTTC	TRBJ2-1	many	TRBV12-3/TRBV12-4	NA
CASSIGSPRNEQFF	TGTGCCAGTAGTATAGGTTCCCCCAGGAATGAGCAGTTCTTC	TRBJ2-1	few	TRBV19	NA
CASSSGQQYYGYTF	TGTGCCAGCAGCTCGGGACAGCAATACTATGGCTACACCTTC	TRBJ1-2	NA	TRBV7-9	TRBD1
CASSKAGKRQNTGELFF	TGTGCCAGCAGTAAAGCGGGAAAGCGGCAGAACACCGGGGAGCTGTTTTTT	TRBJ2-2	many	TRBV7-9	TRBD2
CSAVGTVNTEAFF	TGCAGTGCCGTCGGGACGGTGAACACTGAAGCTTTCTTT	TRBJ1-1	many	TRBV20-1	NA
CASSYSLRGNIQYF	TGTGCCAGCAGTTACTCACTCAGGGGGAACATTCAGTACTTC	TRBJ2-4	NA	TRBV6-2/TRBV6-3	TRBD1
CASSAIHGPGGYTF	TGTGCCAGCAGTGCGATACATGGGCCCGGGGGCTACACCTTC	TRBJ1-2	NA	TRBV6-4	NA
CASSQEGTGPNTEAFF	TGCGCCAGCAGCCAAGAGGGGACAGGGCCGAACACTGAAGCTTTCTTT	TRBJ1-1	few	TRBV4-3	TRBD1
CASRRGASGGHEQFF	TGCGCCAGCAGGCGTGGGGCTAGCGGGGGCCATGAGCAGTTCTTC	TRBJ2-1	few	TRBV5-1	TRBD2
CASSLALGGISGANVLTF	TGCGCCAGCAGCTTGGCCCTAGGGGGGATATCTGGGGCCAACGTCCTGACTTTC	TRBJ2-6	NA	TRBV5-1	NA
CASGDRGLNTQYF	TGTGCCAGCGGAGACAGGGGATTAAATACGCAGTATTTT	TRBJ2-3	NA	TRBV28	TRBD1
CAWSVLTGSNEQYF	TGTGCCTGGAGTGTACTTACAGGGTCCAACGAGCAGTACTTC	TRBJ2-7	few	TRBV30	NA
CASSMTSRSGEQYF	TGTGCCAGCAGTATGACATCTCGTTCGGGGGAGCAGTACTTC	TRBJ2-7	NA	TRBV6-1	NA
CASSLWREGHKDTQYF	TGTGCCAGCAGCTTGTGGAGGGAGGGCCATAAAGATACGCAGTATTTT	TRBJ2-3	many	TRBV7-9	TRBD2
CASSNRGPYNEQFF	TGTGCCAGCAGTAACAGGGGACCCTACAATGAGCAGTTCTTC	TRBJ2-1	many	TRBV12-3/TRBV12-4	TRBD1
CASSQEPLTSGVLHTDTQYF	TGCGCCAGCAGCCAAGAACCTCTGACTAGCGGGGTGCTACACACAGATACGCAGTATTTT	TRBJ2-3	NA	TRBV4-1	TRBD2
CASSLVPLFQYF	TGTGCCAGCAGCTTAGTGCCGCTGTTCCAGTACTTC	TRBJ2-7	NA	TRBV7-2	NA
CASTAGSPGNEQFF	TGTGCCAGCACCGCCGGGTCCCCGGGCAATGAGCAGTTCTTC	TRBJ2-1	NA	TRBV12-3/TRBV12-4	NA